This T cell receptor beta chain stems from a study of blood T cell repertoires in COVID-19. As for the study in general: In each case, the material was cDNA or gDNA derived from T cells, B-cell-depleted T cells, or PBMCs.

Under the authors' procedure: Cell counts per sample came from amplifying reference gene primers. Profiled with immunoSEQ multiplex PCR; TCRdb holds only in-frame clones, not every one. V and J calls and clone size are those listed in that table; D and trimming were worked out from the DNA. The top ten hold around 2.9% of the sample, which has 250,000 to 300,000 clones, 81% seen once. Specimen: peripheral blood. This clonotype was obtained from a woman aged 60 to 75 with active or convalescent COVID-19.

In DNA form, the CDR3 reads TGTGCCAGCAGATGGGCCTATGGCTACACCTTC. The encoded protein is CASRWAYGYTF. The V gene is TRBV2, the J gene TRBJ1-2; no reliable D call. CDR1 is SNHLY and CDR2 is FYNNEI in the germline V gene. The CDR3 is made up of 11 amino acids. Trimming took off 6 bases at V and 4 bases at J, with 6 bases between the two ends.